What follows are 10 T cell receptor beta chains derived from one specimen sequenced in a study of blood T cell repertoires in COVID-19. Produced via immunoSEQ multiplex PCR; TCRdb's table is partial and in-frame only. The sample contains about 53,000 clones, 86% of which appear only once. What was sequenced was peripheral blood. These receptors were taken from a man older than 75 with acute or convalescent COVID-19.

The J gene is TRBJ2-7, the V gene TRBV2, with D tentatively TRBD2 (5 bases). This CDR3 contains 14 residues. Trimming pared 1 base from V and 2 bases from J, leaving 9 bases between. Germline CDR1 and CDR2: SNHLY and FYNNEI. The CDR3 nucleotides read TGTGCCAGCAGTGAAGGCGACGGGGCCTACGAGCAGTACTTC. Translation gives CASSEGDGAYEQYF.

The chain joins TRBV6-2 or TRBV6-3 to TRBJ1-2, with a tentative D call TRBD1 (6 bases). The V gene lost 4 bases and the J gene lost 4 bases, with 16 bases spanning the gap. The CDR3 has 15 amino acids. The germline CDR1 and CDR2 sequences are MNHEY and SVGEGT. CDR3 nucleotide sequence: TGTGCCAGCAGTTTTGGGACATCGTTTACCTATGGCTACACCTTC. Encoded protein: CASSFGTSFTYGYTF.

J is TRBJ2-2 and V is TRBV19; the match to TRBD1 covers 8 bases. The CDR3 length is 14 residues. V trimming: 7 bases; J trimming: 6 bases; junction bases outside the gene matches: 7. The germline V gene encodes CDR1 LNHDA and CDR2 SQIVND (reference sequence). Here the CDR3 DNA reads TGTGCCAGTACCCGGGACAGGCGAGCCGGGGAGCTGTTTTTT. This sequence encodes CASTRDRRAGELFF.

This chain links TRBV5-1 with TRBJ2-2; a weak D match, TRBD2 (7 bases). The V gene lost 4 bases and the J gene lost 4 bases, with 14 bases spanning the gap. Germline CDR1 is SGHRS and CDR2 is YFSETQ. The CDR3 is made up of 15 amino acids. The CDR3 region has the DNA TGCGCCAGCAGCACCCCGGCGGGGGCCACCGGGGAGCTGTTTTTT. It codes for CASSTPAGATGELFF.

V gene TRBV19 combines with J gene TRBJ1-4; D gene unclear. CDR3 size: 14 residues. Trimming shortened V by 5 bases and J by 3 bases, and 10 bases separated the two germline ends. The germline gives CDR1 LNHDA, CDR2 SQIVND (reference sequence). DNA for the CDR3: TGTGCCAGTAGTGGGAGTTGGGCTAATGAAAAACTGTTTTTT. Translation gives CASSGSWANEKLFF.

The chain joins TRBV18 to TRBJ2-3; 7 bases match TRBD2. This CDR3 contains 17 residues. The V gene's germline CDR1 is KGHSH and CDR2 LQKENI. J was trimmed by 3 bases and V by 6 bases; bases with no gene match: 15. This CDR3 is CASSPSRTRVRTDTQYF. DNA of the CDR3: TGTGCCAGCTCCCCATCCCGGACTAGAGTTCGGACAGATACGCAGTATTTT.

In the case of this clone: The junction does not match germline at one end; this may be a read error. This specimen includes other DNA sequences encoding the same CDR3. The V gene is TRBV15, the J gene TRBJ2-3; 8 nucleotides line up with TRBD2. Germline V gene lookup returns CDR1 LNHNV and CDR2 YYDKDF (reference sequence). This CDR3 contains 16 residues. The CDR3 is CATSRDRGGRTDTQYF. CDR3 nucleotides: TGCGCCACCAGCAGAGATCGGGGGGGGAGGACAGATACGCAGTATTTT.

The J gene is TRBJ2-2, the V gene TRBV9, with D perhaps TRBD1 (5 bases). V gave up 4 bases and J gave up 6 bases, with 16 bases separating them. This CDR3 has 15 amino acids. In germline, CDR1 is SGDLS, CDR2 YYNGEE. The CDR3 sequence is CASSQQERLSGELFF. The CDR3 DNA is TGTGCCAGCAGCCAACAGGAGCGATTGTCCGGGGAGCTGTTTTTT.

The chain carries TRBV6-1 and TRBJ1-2; 7 bases match TRBD1. The CDR3 consists of 13 residues. V shed 1 base and J 8 bases; nucleotides not matched to a gene: 4. Germline CDR1 is MNHNS and CDR2 is SASEGT. CDR3 protein: CASSEEAGGGYTF. The CDR3 nucleotides are TGTGCCAGCAGTGAAGAAGCAGGGGGAGGCTACACCTTC.

The rearrangement uses TRBV18 and TRBJ1-5; 8 bases line up with TRBD1. This CDR3 region has 15 residues. The V gene's germline CDR1 is KGHSH and CDR2 LQKENI. V trimming: 0 bases; J trimming: 4 bases; junction bases outside the gene matches: 2. This CDR3 is CASSPPGQANQPQHF. In DNA form, the CDR3 reads TGTGCCAGCTCACCACCGGGACAGGCAAATCAGCCCCAGCATTTT.